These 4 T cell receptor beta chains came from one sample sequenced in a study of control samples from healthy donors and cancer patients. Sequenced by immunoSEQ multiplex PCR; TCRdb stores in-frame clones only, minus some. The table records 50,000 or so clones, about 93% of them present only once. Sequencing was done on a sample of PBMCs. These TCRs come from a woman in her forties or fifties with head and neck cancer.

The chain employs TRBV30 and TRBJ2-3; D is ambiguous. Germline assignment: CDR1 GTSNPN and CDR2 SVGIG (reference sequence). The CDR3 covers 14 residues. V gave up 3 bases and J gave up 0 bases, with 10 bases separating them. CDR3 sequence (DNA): TGTGCCTGGAGGAGCGTTTCTAGCACAGATACGCAGTATTTT. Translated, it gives CAWRSVSSTDTQYF.

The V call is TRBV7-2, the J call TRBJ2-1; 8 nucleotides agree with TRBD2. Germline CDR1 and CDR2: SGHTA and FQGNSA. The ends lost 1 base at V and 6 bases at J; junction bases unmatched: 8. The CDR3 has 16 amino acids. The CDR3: CASSLDAAGAPNEQFF. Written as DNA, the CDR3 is TGTGCCAGCAGCTTAGACGCAGCGGGAGCCCCCAATGAGCAGTTCTTC.

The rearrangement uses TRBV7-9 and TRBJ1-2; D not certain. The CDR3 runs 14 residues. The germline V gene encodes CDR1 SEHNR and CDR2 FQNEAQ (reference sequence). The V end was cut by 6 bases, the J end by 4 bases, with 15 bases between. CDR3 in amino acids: CASSPPIPVYGYTF. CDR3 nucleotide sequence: TGTGCCAGCAGTCCCCCTATTCCCGTCTATGGCTACACCTTC.

CDR3 loop: CASSLRGNRGWGYTF. The CDR3 nucleotides read TGTGCCAGCAGTTTAAGGGGAAACAGGGGCTGGGGCTACACCTTC. This rearrangement joins TRBV28 to TRBJ1-2; 7 nucleotides agree with TRBD1. Germline lookup yields CDR1 MDHEN and CDR2 SYDVKM. V gave up 2 bases and J gave up 8 bases; unmatched junction bases: 11. This CDR3 region has 15 residues.